Here is one T cell receptor beta chain with its context. Clones were sequenced by immunoSEQ multiplex PCR, and TCRdb holds only the in-frame ones, with some missing. The sample lists 180,000 or so clones, 90% to 95% occurring once. The V gene lost 1 base and the J gene lost 2 bases, with 6 bases spanning the gap. CDR3 size: 13 residues. Germline V gene sequence: CDR1 SGHDT, CDR2 YYEEEE. The data derive from a study of control samples from healthy donors and cancer patients. This sequence was found in a woman aged 30 to 39 in good health. Sequencing used blood. This sequence joins TRBV5-6 and TRBJ1-2; D is uncertain. The CDR3 region has the DNA TGTGCCAGCAGCTTGCCGGGGAACTATGGCTACACCTTC. It specifies CASSLPGNYGYTF.